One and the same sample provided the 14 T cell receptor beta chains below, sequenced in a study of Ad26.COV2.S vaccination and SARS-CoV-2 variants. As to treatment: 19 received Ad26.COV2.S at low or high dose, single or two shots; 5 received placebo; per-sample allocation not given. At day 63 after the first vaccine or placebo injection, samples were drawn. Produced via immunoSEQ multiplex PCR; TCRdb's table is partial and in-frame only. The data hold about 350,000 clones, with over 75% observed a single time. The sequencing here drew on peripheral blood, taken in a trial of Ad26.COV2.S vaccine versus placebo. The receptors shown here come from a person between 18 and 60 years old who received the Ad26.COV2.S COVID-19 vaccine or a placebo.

The CDR3 loop reads CASSQRDRGPNNEQFF. In DNA, the CDR3 is TGCGCCAGCAGCCAGAGGGACAGGGGTCCTAACAATGAGCAGTTCTTC. This chain joins TRBV4-1 and TRBJ2-1, with 10 bases lining up with TRBD1. V trimming: 3 bases; J trimming: 5 bases; junction bases outside the gene matches: 7. The germline V gene has CDR1 MGHRA and CDR2 YSYEKL. The CDR3 is made up of 16 amino acids.

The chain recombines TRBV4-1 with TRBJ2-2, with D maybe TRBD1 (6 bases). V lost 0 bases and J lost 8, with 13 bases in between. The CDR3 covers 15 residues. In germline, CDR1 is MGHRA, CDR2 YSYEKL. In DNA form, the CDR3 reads TGCGCCAGCAGCCAAGATCGGGCAGGGGCGGGGGAGCTGTTTTTT. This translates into CASSQDRAGAGELFF.

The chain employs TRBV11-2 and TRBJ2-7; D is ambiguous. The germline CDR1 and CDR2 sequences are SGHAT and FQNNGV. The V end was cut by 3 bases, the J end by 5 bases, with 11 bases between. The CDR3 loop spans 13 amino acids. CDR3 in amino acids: CASSFSSSDEQYF. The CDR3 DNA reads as TGTGCCAGCAGCTTCAGCAGTTCGGACGAGCAGTACTTC.

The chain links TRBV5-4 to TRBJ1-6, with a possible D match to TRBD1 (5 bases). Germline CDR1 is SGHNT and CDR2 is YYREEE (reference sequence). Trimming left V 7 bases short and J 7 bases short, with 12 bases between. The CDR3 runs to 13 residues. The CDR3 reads CASAGEGNSPLHF. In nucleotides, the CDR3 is TGTGCCAGCGCGGGGGAGGGGAATTCACCCCTCCACTTT. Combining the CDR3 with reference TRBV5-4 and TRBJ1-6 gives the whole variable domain ETGVTQSPTHLIKTRGQQVTLRCSSQSGHNTVSWYQQALGQGPQFIFQYYREEENGRGNFPPRFSGLQFPNYSSELNVNALELDDSALYLCASAGEGNSPLHFGNGTRLTVT.

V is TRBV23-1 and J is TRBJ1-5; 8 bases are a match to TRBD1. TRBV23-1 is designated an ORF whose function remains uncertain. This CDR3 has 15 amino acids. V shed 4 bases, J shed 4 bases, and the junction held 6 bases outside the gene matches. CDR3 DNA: TGCGCCAGCAGTCTGGGACAGGTAGGAAATCAGCCCCAGCATTTT. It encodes CASSLGQVGNQPQHF.

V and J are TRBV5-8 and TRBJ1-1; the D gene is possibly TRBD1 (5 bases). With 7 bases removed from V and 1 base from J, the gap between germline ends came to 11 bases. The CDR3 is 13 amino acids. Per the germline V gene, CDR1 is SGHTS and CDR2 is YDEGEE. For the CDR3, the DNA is TGTGCCAGCTGGCCGGGGCAGAACACTGAAGCTTTCTTT. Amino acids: CASWPGQNTEAFF.

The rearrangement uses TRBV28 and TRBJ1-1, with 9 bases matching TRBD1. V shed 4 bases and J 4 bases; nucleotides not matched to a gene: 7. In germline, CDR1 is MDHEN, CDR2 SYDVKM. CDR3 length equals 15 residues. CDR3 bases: TGTGCCAGCAGTTCCGCCGGACAGGGGCCCACTGAAGCTTTCTTT. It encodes CASSSAGQGPTEAFF.

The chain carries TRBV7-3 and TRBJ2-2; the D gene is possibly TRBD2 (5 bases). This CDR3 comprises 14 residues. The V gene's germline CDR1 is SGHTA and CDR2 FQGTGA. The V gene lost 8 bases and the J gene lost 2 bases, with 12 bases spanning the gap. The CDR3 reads CASGPRTNTGELFF. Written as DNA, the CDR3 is TGTGCCAGCGGACCGAGGACTAACACCGGGGAGCTGTTTTTT.

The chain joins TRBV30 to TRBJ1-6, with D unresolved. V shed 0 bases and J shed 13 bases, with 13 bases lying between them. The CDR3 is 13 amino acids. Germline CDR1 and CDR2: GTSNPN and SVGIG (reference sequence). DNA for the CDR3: TGTGCCTGGAGTGTATCGGTCGGAGCGCCCCTCCACTTT. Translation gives CAWSVSVGAPLHF.

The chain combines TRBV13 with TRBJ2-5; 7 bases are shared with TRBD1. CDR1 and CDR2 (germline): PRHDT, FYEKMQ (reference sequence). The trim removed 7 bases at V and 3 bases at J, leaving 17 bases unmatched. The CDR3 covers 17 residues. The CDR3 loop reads CASNTLGEGAFEETQYF. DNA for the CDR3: TGTGCCAGCAACACCCTCGGCGAGGGGGCATTCGAAGAGACCCAGTACTTC.

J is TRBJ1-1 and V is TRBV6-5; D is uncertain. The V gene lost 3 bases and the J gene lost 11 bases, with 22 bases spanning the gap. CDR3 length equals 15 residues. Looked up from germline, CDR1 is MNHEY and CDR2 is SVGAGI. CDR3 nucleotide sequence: TGTGCCAGCAGTTATTCGAGCAGTTCCTCCCAGAGGGCTTTCTTT. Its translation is CASSYSSSSSQRAFF.

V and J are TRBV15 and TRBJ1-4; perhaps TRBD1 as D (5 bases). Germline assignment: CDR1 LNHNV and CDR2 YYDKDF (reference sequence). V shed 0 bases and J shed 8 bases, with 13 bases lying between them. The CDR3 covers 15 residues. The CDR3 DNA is TGTGCCACCAGCAGAGATTGGAAGAGGGGCGAAAAACTGTTTTTT. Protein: CATSRDWKRGEKLFF.

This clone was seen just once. The CDR3: CATQDRSSYEQYF. The CDR3 DNA follows: TGTGCCACCCAAGACAGAAGCTCCTACGAGCAGTACTTC. This chain links TRBV10-3 with TRBJ2-7; maybe TRBD1 (5 bases). CDR1 and CDR2 (germline): ENHRY, SYGVKD. V shed 10 bases and J shed 0 bases, with 13 bases lying between them. The CDR3 totals 13 residues.

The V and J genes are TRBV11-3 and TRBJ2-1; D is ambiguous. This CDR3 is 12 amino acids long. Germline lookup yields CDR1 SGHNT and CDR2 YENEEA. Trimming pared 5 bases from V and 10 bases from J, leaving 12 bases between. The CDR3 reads CASSPSRGEQFF. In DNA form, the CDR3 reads TGTGCCAGCAGCCCCTCTAGAGGAGAGCAGTTCTTC.